A selection of T cell receptor beta chains follows, all from one sample in a study of cytomegalovirus exposure and HLA in healthy donors. Generated by immunoSEQ multiplex PCR, the TCRdb table keeps only in-frame clones and is missing some. The table lists 90,000 to 120,000 clones, around two thirds of them singletons, with 3.8% in the top ten. Sequencing was performed on PBMCs. The receptors here all came from a man in his thirties or forties in good health and CMV-seropositive. CDR3s include the opening cysteine and the closing phenylalanine or tryptophan. The D gene is left open where the match is weak. Not every row has a clone size; where given, it reads once, few, many or a size class.

abundance	j_gene	d_gene	v_gene	CDR3nt	CDR3aa
.	TRBJ2-4	.	TRBV29-1	TGCAGCGTTCGGGAAAACATTCAGTACTTC	CSVRENIQYF
.	TRBJ2-2	TRBD1	TRBV9	TGTGCCAGCAGCGTATACAGGGGTGGGGCCGGGGAGCTGTTTTTT	CASSVYRGGAGELFF
.	TRBJ1-4	TRBD1	TRBV5-4	TGTGCCAGCAGCCCTTCGACAGGGGAAGGGGAAAAACTGTTTTTT	CASSPSTGEGEKLFF
.	TRBJ2-5	TRBD2	TRBV5-1	TGCGCCAGCTCACCGACTAGCGGTCCCCAAGAGACCCAGTACTTC	CASSPTSGPQETQYF
.	TRBJ2-1	TRBD2	TRBV6-4	TGTGCCAGCAGTACTCTAGCGGGGGGCCACGATGAGCAGTTCTTC	CASSTLAGGHDEQFF
.	TRBJ2-2	TRBD1	TRBV10-1	TGCGCCAGCGGGCCGGGACAGGGGGGAACCGGGGAGCTGTTTTTT	CASGPGQGGTGELFF
.	TRBJ2-5	.	TRBV5-1	TGCGCCAGCAGCTTGATCAGGGGCTTGGACATGTCAGAGACCCAGTACTTC	CASSLIRGLDMSETQYF
.	TRBJ2-1	.	TRBV30	TGTGCCTTACAGGGTAGCAATGAGCAGTTCTTC	CALQGSNEQFF
.	TRBJ1-4	TRBD1	TRBV12-5	TGTGCTAGTGGTTTCCAGGGGGCAGCTAATGAAAAACTGTTTTTT	CASGFQGAANEKLFF
few	TRBJ2-7	.	TRBV2	TGTGCCAGCAGTGCCGCCTACGAGCAGTACTTC	CASSAAYEQYF
.	TRBJ1-5	.	TRBV6-5	TGTGCCAGCAGTTACCGGACAGCATTTCAGCCCCAGCATTTT	CASSYRTAFQPQHF
.	TRBJ1-1	TRBD1	TRBV29-1	TGCAGCGTGGGACAGGGGGCCACTGAAGCTTTCTTT	CSVGQGATEAFF
.	TRBJ2-4	TRBD2	TRBV2	TGTGCCACTCGCGGGGGGTTAGCCAAAAACATTCAGTACTTC	CATRGGLAKNIQYF
.	TRBJ2-2	.	TRBV7-2	TGTGCCAGCAGCTTAGCCCTTTCGAACACCGGGGAGCTGTTTTTT	CASSLALSNTGELFF
.	TRBJ1-5	.	TRBV27	TGTGCCAGCAGTTTAAGCAGGGGCTCTAGCAATCAGCCCCAGCATTTT	CASSLSRGSSNQPQHF
.	TRBJ2-7	.	TRBV30	TGTGCCTGGAGTGTACAGTACGAGCAGTACTTC	CAWSVQYEQYF
few	TRBJ2-3	.	TRBV9	TGTGCCAGCAGCGTAGCTGGCGGGGATACGCAGTATTTT	CASSVAGGDTQYF
.	TRBJ2-7	.	TRBV6-1	TGTGCCGCCAACGACTGGAGCTCCTATGAGCAGTACTTC	CAANDWSSYEQYF
.	TRBJ1-5	.	TRBV27	TGTGCCAGCAGATCAAATAGCAATCAGCCCCAGCATTTT	CASRSNSNQPQHF
.	TRBJ2-7	.	TRBV11-2	TGTGCCAGCACCAAAGTTCCAGGACACCTATCCTACGAGCAGTACTTC	CASTKVPGHLSYEQYF
.	TRBJ1-5	.	TRBV21-1	TGTGCCAGCAGCAAAATTCGCCCCCGGGACAGGGGGCTTCAAAATCAGCCCCAGCATTTT	CASSKIRPRDRGLQNQPQHF
few	TRBJ2-1	TRBD2	TRBV7-2	TGTGCCAGCAACCCTAGCGGGGGCCCGGGGAATGAGCAGTTCTTC	CASNPSGGPGNEQFF
.	TRBJ1-6	.	TRBV14	TGTGCCAGCAGCCCCTCTAATTCACCCCTCCACTTT	CASSPSNSPLHF
.	TRBJ1-4	TRBD1	TRBV28	TGTGCCAGCAGTTTTTACAGGCTCAGGGGACAGATTAATGAAAAACTGTTTTTT	CASSFYRLRGQINEKLFF
few	TRBJ2-7	.	TRBV18	TGTGCCAGCTCACCAGTCAGGGAGGACGATGAGCAGTACTTC	CASSPVREDDEQYF
.	TRBJ1-2	.	TRBV10-3	TGTGCCATCGGGGCCCCTAACTATGGCTACACCTTC	CAIGAPNYGYTF
.	TRBJ2-3	.	TRBV2	TGTGCCAGCAGTCAAGGGGGGGGGCGGTTCACAGATACGCAGTATTTT	CASSQGGGRFTDTQYF
.	TRBJ2-2	.	TRBV4-2	TGTGCCAGCAGCCCTCTTAGCCCCGGGGAGCTGTTTTTT	CASSPLSPGELFF
.	TRBJ1-5	.	TRBV7-8	TGTGCCAGCAGCTTAATAGAAAATCAGCCCCAGCATTTT	CASSLIENQPQHF
.	TRBJ2-7	TRBD1	TRBV19	TGTGCCAGTAGTACAACGGGACAGGGGTCCGGCGAGCAGTACTTC	CASSTTGQGSGEQYF
.	TRBJ2-2	.	TRBV6-1	TGTGCCAGCAGTGCCGGAGGTGAGACACTTACCGGGGAGCTGTTTTTT	CASSAGGETLTGELFF
.	TRBJ1-4	TRBD1	TRBV5-1	TGCGCCAGCAGCTCCGCGGGACAGTATAATGAAAAACTGTTTTTT	CASSSAGQYNEKLFF
few	TRBJ2-5	.	TRBV7-2	TGTGCCAGCAGCTACTTCGAGACCCAGTACTTC	CASSYFETQYF
.	TRBJ2-5	.	TRBV9	TGTGCCAGCAGCGTAGCAGCGGGACAAACTCAAGAGACCCAGTACTTC	CASSVAAGQTQETQYF
.	TRBJ2-5	.	TRBV6-5	TGTGCCAGCAGTCCCCGGGGGGCGGAGGAGACCCAGTACTTC	CASSPRGAEETQYF
.	TRBJ2-7	TRBD1	TRBV6-1	TGTGCCAGCAGTGACCCTGGGACAGGGGTAAACGAGCAGTACTTC	CASSDPGTGVNEQYF
.	TRBJ1-2	.	TRBV19	TGTGCCAGTAGTATGGCAGGGGTCCCTTATGGCTACACCTTC	CASSMAGVPYGYTF
.	TRBJ1-1	.	TRBV10-3	TGTGCCATCAGCTTGACAGGCCTGAACACTGAAGCTTTCTTT	CAISLTGLNTEAFF
.	TRBJ1-2	TRBD1	TRBV12-5	TGTGCTAGTGGCCCGACAGGGAGGCCCTATGGCTACACCTTC	CASGPTGRPYGYTF
.	TRBJ2-2	.	TRBV6-6	TGTGCCAGCAGTTACTCGGGGGGGCACACCGGGGAGCTGTTTTTT	CASSYSGGHTGELFF
.	TRBJ1-1	TRBD1	TRBV6-5	TGTGCCAGCAAGAGACAGGGAGACACTGAAGCTTTCTTT	CASKRQGDTEAFF
once	TRBJ2-7	.	TRBV27	TGTGCCAGCAGTCCCGGAGCCTACGAGCAGTACTTC	CASSPGAYEQYF
few	TRBJ1-1	.	TRBV5-5	TGTGCCAGCAGCTTTCCAGGGATGAACACTGAAGCTTTCTTT	CASSFPGMNTEAFF